A selection of T cell receptor beta chains follows, all from one sample in a study of T cells in Graves' hyperthyroidism and ophthalmopathy. In TCRdb, the multiplex PCR reads were re-called with MiXCR into one record per CDR3 protein. This table holds roughly 640,000 distinct CDR3 sequences, around 16% found once. The specimen sequenced was blood. These receptors originate from a woman in her thirties or forties with Graves' ophthalmopathy. CDR3s include the opening cysteine and the closing phenylalanine or tryptophan. The D gene is left open where the match is weak. Size is stated for part of the rows, as once, few or many counts, or as a class when the clone is expanded.

j_gene	len	d_gene	abundance	v_gene	CDR3nt	CDR3aa
TRBJ2-6	17	TRBD1	-	TRBV7-3	TGTGCCAGCAGCTCCAGACAGGGGGCCTCTGGGGCCAACGTCCTGACTTTC	CASSSRQGASGANVLTF
TRBJ1-6	15	-	few	TRBV12-3/TRBV12-4	TGTGCCAGCGGAGAGGGGGTTCTCGGCTTTTCACCCCTCCACTTT	CASGEGVLGFSPLHF
TRBJ1-1	14	TRBD1	few	TRBV9	TGTGCCAGCAGCGCTGGGGACAGGGGCAGCGAAGCTTTCTTT	CASSAGDRGSEAFF
TRBJ1-2	14	TRBD1	few	TRBV6-2/TRBV6-3	TGTGCCAGCGGAACGCGGACAGGGGGCCTCGGCTACACCTTC	CASGTRTGGLGYTF
TRBJ2-5	13	-	many	TRBV20-1	TGCAGTGTTGAGGGGGGGGGCGGAGAGACCCAGTACTTC	CSVEGGGGETQYF
TRBJ2-2	15	-	many	TRBV7-6	TGTGCCAGCAGCTCCGGACAGCTGAACACCGGGGAGCTGTTTTTT	CASSSGQLNTGELFF
TRBJ1-6	16	-	many	TRBV28	TGTGCCAGCAGCCCGGCGCAGGGGCTATATAATTCACCCCTCCACTTT	CASSPAQGLYNSPLHF
TRBJ1-1	12	-	many	TRBV2	TGTGCCAGCTACAGGGTTTACACTGAAGCTTTCTTT	CASYRVYTEAFF
TRBJ2-7	12	-	many	TRBV20-1	TGCAGTGCTAGAGTCCAGGCCTACGAGCAGTACTTC	CSARVQAYEQYF
TRBJ2-1	13	-	-	TRBV7-9	TGTGCCAGCACCAACTGGGGGTACAATGAGCAGTTCTTC	CASTNWGYNEQFF
TRBJ2-1	15	TRBD2	few	TRBV12-3/TRBV12-4	TGTGCCAGCACCCCGACTAGCGGGAGCTACAATGAGCAGTTCTTC	CASTPTSGSYNEQFF
TRBJ2-4	17	-	few	TRBV4-1	TGCGCCAGCAGCCAAGGACAGCAAGCCCTAGCCAAAAACATTCAGTACTTC	CASSQGQQALAKNIQYF
TRBJ1-2	15	-	many	TRBV5-1	TGCGCCAGCAGCCCACTGGGGGGTGCATCGCGTGGCTACACCTTC	CASSPLGGASRGYTF
TRBJ2-2	15	-	-	TRBV11-2	TGTGCCAGCAGCCCCTGGACCATGACCGCCGGGGAGCTGTTTTTT	CASSPWTMTAGELFF
TRBJ1-6	16	-	-	TRBV11-2	TGTGCCAGCAGCTTAGTCCAGGGCCTCCCTAATTCACCCCTCCACTTT	CASSLVQGLPNSPLHF
TRBJ2-7	12	-	many	TRBV18	TGTGCCAGCTCACCACAGACCTACGAGCAGTACTTC	CASSPQTYEQYF
TRBJ2-7	11	TRBD1	-	TRBV7-2	TGTGCCAGCAGGGGACAGTACGAGCAGTACTTC	CASRGQYEQYF
TRBJ2-7	12	-	many	TRBV5-1	TGCGCCAGCAGCGGGAGTGACAGGGAGCAGTACTTC	CASSGSDREQYF
TRBJ1-5	15	-	-	TRBV5-8	TGTGCCAGCAGCTGGGGACTTTATAGCAATCAGCCCCAGCATTTT	CASSWGLYSNQPQHF
TRBJ2-1	14	TRBD1	many	TRBV3-1	TGTGCCAGCAGCCAGGCCGACAGGGGAAATGAGCAGTTCTTC	CASSQADRGNEQFF
TRBJ1-1	17	-	many	TRBV7-9	TGTGCCAGCAGCTTAGATAGGCAGTCAGGGTGGAACACTGAAGCTTTCTTT	CASSLDRQSGWNTEAFF
TRBJ2-3	18	TRBD2	-	TRBV7-2	TGTGCCAGCAGCTTAGCGTGGGGCCTAGCGGGGGTGGCAGATACGCAGTATTTT	CASSLAWGLAGVADTQYF
TRBJ1-2	15	TRBD1	many	TRBV28	TGTGCCAGCAGGCCCCTAGACAGGGACTCCTTTGGCTACACCTTC	CASRPLDRDSFGYTF
TRBJ2-2	15	-	few	TRBV27	TGTGCCAGCTCTCCGCCGGGACGGGACACCGGGGAGCTGTTTTTT	CASSPPGRDTGELFF
TRBJ1-1	14	-	-	TRBV5-1	TGCGCCAGCAGCTTCAGCAGCCCGAACACTGAAGCTTTCTTT	CASSFSSPNTEAFF
TRBJ2-1	17	TRBD2	many	TRBV7-3	TGTGCCAGCAGCTTATCTGCCGGGATAGCGGGAAGCAATGAGCAGTTCTTC	CASSLSAGIAGSNEQFF
TRBJ1-3	15	TRBD1	few	TRBV28	TGTGCCAGCAGTTTAGCCGGGACAGGGGGGCACACCATATATTTT	CASSLAGTGGHTIYF
TRBJ1-1	11	-	many	TRBV3-1	TGTGCCAGCAGCCACCTGGGTGAAGCTTTCTTT	CASSHLGEAFF
TRBJ1-4	11	-	-	TRBV20-1	TGCAGTGCTAGAACGAGTGAAAAACTGTTTTTT	CSARTSEKLFF
TRBJ1-2	15	-	few	TRBV6-1	TGTGCCAGCAGTCTCCGCCGGGACTCCGCTGCGGGCTACACCTTC	CASSLRRDSAAGYTF
TRBJ1-1	12	-	many	TRBV30	TGTGCCTGGAGTGTAGGGGGGACTGAAGCTTTCTTT	CAWSVGGTEAFF
TRBJ2-3	11	-	-	TRBV6-1	TGTGCCAGCAGGAAGTCAGATACGCAGTATTTT	CASRKSDTQYF
TRBJ1-2	15	TRBD1	few	TRBV25-1	TGCGCCAGCAGTCCCTCGGGACAGCGCTACTATGGCTACACCTTC	CASSPSGQRYYGYTF